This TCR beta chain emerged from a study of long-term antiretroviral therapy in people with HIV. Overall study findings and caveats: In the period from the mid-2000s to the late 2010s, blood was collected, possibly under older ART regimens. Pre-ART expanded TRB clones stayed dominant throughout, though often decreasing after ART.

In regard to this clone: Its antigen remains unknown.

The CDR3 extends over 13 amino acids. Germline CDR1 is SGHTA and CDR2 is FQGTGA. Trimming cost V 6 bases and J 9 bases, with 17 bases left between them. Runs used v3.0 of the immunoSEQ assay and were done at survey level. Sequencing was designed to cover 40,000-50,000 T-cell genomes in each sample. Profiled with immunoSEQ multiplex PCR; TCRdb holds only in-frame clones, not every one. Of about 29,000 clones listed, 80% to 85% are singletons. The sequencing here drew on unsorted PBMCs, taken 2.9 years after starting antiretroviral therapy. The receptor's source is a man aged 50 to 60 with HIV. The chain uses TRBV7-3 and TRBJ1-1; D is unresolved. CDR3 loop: CASRFSERSQAFF. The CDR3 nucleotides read TGTGCCAGCAGATTCAGTGAACGATCACAAGCTTTCTTT.